The 23 T cell receptor beta chains listed next were all sequenced from one sample in a study of cytomegalovirus exposure and HLA in healthy donors (dated by TCRdb to 2016 to 2017). The library was built by means of the immunoSEQ multiplex PCR assay. A mixture of 60 forward primers for TCR Vbeta segments and 13 reverse primers for TCR Jbeta segments was used in the multiplex PCR. Sourced from immuneACCESS, this table was stored by TCRdb with only in-frame sequences that have V and J called. A share of the clones is absent; for the studies checked, an unresolved V gene accounts for under half, and the remainder has no known explanation. In all, the sample holds over 100,000 clones, and about three quarters of those were seen once. The ten biggest clones cover 4.2% of the sample. The sequenced material came from PBMCs. These receptors came from a man aged 50 or older in good health and CMV-seropositive.

The V and J genes are TRBV5-1 and TRBJ2-7; 7 bases match TRBD1. CDR1 and CDR2 (germline): SGHRS, YFSETQ. The CDR3 is 17 amino acids. V was pared by 4 bases and J by 0 bases, with 13 bases of the junction left unmatched. For the CDR3, the DNA is TGCGCCAGCAGCCCGGGACAGTCGCCCCACCTCTCCTACGAGCAGTACTTC. Translation gives CASSPGQSPHLSYEQYF.

This clone is medium-sized. The sample contains more than one DNA sequence encoding this CDR3. The J gene is TRBJ2-1, the V gene TRBV2; 12 positions match TRBD2. CDR3 size: 18 residues. Germline CDR1 and CDR2: SNHLY and FYNNEI. V trimming: 5 bases; J trimming: 0 bases; junction bases outside the gene matches: 8. Written as DNA, the CDR3 is TGTGCCAGCAGTAGGACTAGCGGGGTTGAAAGCTCCTACAATGAGCAGTTCTTC. Its protein is CASSRTSGVESSYNEQFF.

A note on this clone: The junction differs from germline at one of its ends, possibly a read error. The chain employs TRBV6-5 and TRBJ2-3; 7 bases are a match to TRBD1. This CDR3 region has 12 residues. Per the germline V gene, CDR1 is MNHEY and CDR2 is SVGAGI. As DNA, the CDR3 is TGTGCCAGCAGAGAAGGGACAGAGACGCAGTATTTT. This sequence encodes CASREGTETQYF.

This rearrangement joins TRBV11-2 to TRBJ2-5, with D possibly TRBD2 on 6 matching bases. This CDR3 is 14 amino acids long. CDR1 SGHAT and CDR2 FQNNGV come from the germline V gene. V lost 5 bases, J lost 5 bases, and 15 bases lay in between. The CDR3 coding sequence is TGTGCCAGCAGCCTCTTTGCGGGGCTTGAGACCCAGTACTTC. Residues: CASSLFAGLETQYF.

The genes are TRBV10-1 and TRBJ1-2, with a tentative D call TRBD1 (6 bases). The germline V and J ends were trimmed by 5 bases and 2 bases, with 9 bases remaining between them. The germline CDR1 and CDR2 sequences are WNHNN and SYGVQD (reference sequence). CDR3 length equals 13 residues. CDR3 loop: CASSWDKNYGYTF. The CDR3, as DNA: TGCGCCAGCAGTTGGGACAAGAACTATGGCTACACCTTC.

As DNA, the CDR3 is TGCGCCAGCAGCCACTTGGGACAGAGGACTGAAGCTTTCTTT. It is translated as CASSHLGQRTEAFF. This chain connects TRBV4-1 to TRBJ1-1; 7 nucleotides match TRBD1. V was pared by 3 bases and J by 5 bases, with 6 bases of the junction left unmatched. This CDR3 spans 14 amino acids. Germline V gene data show CDR1 as MGHRA and CDR2 as YSYEKL.

The chain has TRBV5-1 and TRBJ1-6; TRBD1 matches at 10 bases. Germline V gives CDR1 SGHRS, CDR2 YFSETQ. Trimming took 4 bases from V and 7 from J; bases not matched to a gene: 5. The CDR3 is 15 residues long. This CDR3 reads CASSEGQGVNSPLHF. In DNA form, the CDR3 reads TGCGCCAGCAGCGAAGGACAGGGGGTGAATTCACCCCTCCACTTT.

The chain is built from TRBV29-1 and TRBJ1-2, with D unclear. V was shortened by 0 bases and J by 2 bases, with 16 bases between the two germline ends. The germline V gene encodes CDR1 SQVTM and CDR2 ANQGSEA. The CDR3 loop spans 16 amino acids. The CDR3 here is CSVEDFRGPLNYGYTF. CDR3 sequence (DNA): TGCAGCGTTGAAGATTTTCGAGGTCCTCTCAACTATGGCTACACCTTC.

As regards this clone: One end of the junction fails to match germline, which may point to a read error. The rearrangement links TRBV11-2 to TRBJ1-1; 8 bases agree with TRBD1. In germline, CDR1 is SGHAT, CDR2 FQNNGV. The length of the CDR3 is 12 residues. The CDR3 loop reads CASCLTGAEAFF. CDR3 DNA: TGTGCCAGCTGCTTGACAGGGGCTGAAGCTTTCTTT.

This clone was seen a few times. The chain links TRBV27 to TRBJ1-1; a possible D gene is TRBD1 (6 bases). V was pared by 4 bases and J by 8 bases, with 8 bases between. CDR3 length: 11 residues. Per the germline V gene, CDR1 is MNHEY and CDR2 is SMNVEV (reference sequence). CDR3 bases: TGTGCCAGCAGTTCTACAGGGGAAGCTTTCTTT. It specifies CASSSTGEAFF.

The rearrangement joins TRBV19 to TRBJ2-2; TRBD1 aligns across 7 bases. The trim removed 8 bases at V and 0 bases at J, leaving 6 bases unmatched. The germline V gene encodes CDR1 LNHDA and CDR2 SQIVND (reference sequence). The CDR3 has 15 residues. The CDR3 DNA reads TGTGCCAGTGCGGACAGGCTCGCGAACACCGGGGAGCTGTTTTTT. Its translation is CASADRLANTGELFF.

The gene calls are TRBV7-2 and TRBJ2-3, with TRBD2 identical over 11 bases. CDR1 SGHTA and CDR2 FQGNSA come from the germline V gene. The CDR3 runs to 16 residues. With V trimmed by 5 bases and J by 4 bases, 8 bases remained unmatched. Here the CDR3 reads CASSILSGGASDTQYF. The CDR3 nucleotides read TGTGCCAGCAGCATCCTTAGCGGGGGGGCGTCAGATACGCAGTATTTT.

The chain carries TRBV29-1 and TRBJ2-3; 7 bases match TRBD1. J lost 4 bases, V lost 4 bases, and 5 bases had no gene match. Germline V gives CDR1 SQVTM, CDR2 ANQGSEA. This CDR3 contains 13 residues. CDR3 DNA: TGCAGCGTTGCACTCGACAGGGCAGATACGCAGTATTTT. Translation gives CSVALDRADTQYF.

The V call is TRBV28, the J call TRBJ2-7; D gene unclear. The length of the CDR3 is 11 residues. V lost 2 bases, J lost 5 bases, and 4 bases lay in between. CDR1 MDHEN and CDR2 SYDVKM come from the germline V gene. The CDR3 DNA reads as TGTGCCAGCAGTTTACTCCACGAGCAGTACTTC. It codes for CASSLLHEQYF.

The V call is TRBV9, the J call TRBJ2-2, with unresolved D. CDR3 length: 14 amino acids. Trimming removed 0 bases from V and 6 bases from J, with 9 bases in between. Germline V gives CDR1 SGDLS, CDR2 YYNGEE. The CDR3 is CASSVVGSSGELFF. Written as DNA, the CDR3 is TGTGCCAGCAGCGTAGTTGGCTCTTCCGGGGAGCTGTTTTTT.

The chain recombines TRBV2 with TRBJ1-3, with 7 bases that match TRBD1. There are 15 residues in the CDR3. V shed 4 bases and J 0 bases; nucleotides not matched to a gene: 3. CDR1 is SNHLY and CDR2 is FYNNEI in the germline V gene. CDR3 residues: CASSVGTVSGNTIYF. The CDR3 DNA sequence: TGTGCCAGCAGTGTTGGGACAGTCTCTGGAAACACCATATATTTT. The variable domain in full, with the rest retrieved from reference TRBV2 and TRBJ1-3, is EPEVTQTPSHQVTQMGQEVILRCVPISNHLYFYWYRQILGQKVEFLVSFYNNEISEKSEIFDDQFSVERPDGSNFTLKIRSTKLEDSAMYFCASSVGTVSGNTIYFGEGSWLTVV.

The chain has TRBV19 and TRBJ1-1, with D possibly matching TRBD1 (6 bases). Germline-derived CDR1 and CDR2 are LNHDA and SQIVND (reference sequence). This CDR3 region has 16 residues. The CDR3 coding sequence is TGTGCTAGTCTCCCGCAGGGGCTTCGAGCGAACACTGAAGCTTTCTTT. As protein: CASLPQGLRANTEAFF.

This chain uses TRBV5-1 with TRBJ1-1; the match to TRBD1 covers 7 bases. Germline V gives CDR1 SGHRS, CDR2 YFSETQ. V was clipped by 5 bases and J by 1 base; unmatched bases: 5. The CDR3 sequence is 14 residues long. In DNA, the CDR3 is TGCGCCAGCAGTGAAGGGGGCGCGAACACTGAAGCTTTCTTT. It translates to CASSEGGANTEAFF. Full variable domain (rest looked up from reference TRBV5-1 and TRBJ1-1): KAGVTQTPRYLIKTRGQQVTLSCSPISGHRSVSWYQQTPGQGLQFLFEYFSETQRNKGNFPGRFSGRQFSNSRSEMNVSTLELGDSALYLCASSEGGANTEAFFGQGTRLTVV.

The genes are TRBV2 and TRBJ1-5; D is unresolved. Germline lookup yields CDR1 SNHLY and CDR2 FYNNEI. The V end was cut by 3 bases, the J end by 8 bases, with 8 bases between. The CDR3 runs 12 residues. The CDR3 DNA follows: TGTGCCAGCAGTGAGAGGAGGGAGCCCCAGCATTTT. This codes for CASSERREPQHF. Drawing the rest from reference TRBV2 and TRBJ1-5, the complete variable domain is EPEVTQTPSHQVTQMGQEVILRCVPISNHLYFYWYRQILGQKVEFLVSFYNNEISEKSEIFDDQFSVERPDGSNFTLKIRSTKLEDSAMYFCASSERREPQHFGDGTRLSIL.

The chain has TRBV7-9 and TRBJ2-1, with D uncertain. V was cut by 3 bases and J by 10 bases, with 10 bases left in between. Germline CDR1 reads SEHNR; CDR2 reads FQNEAQ (reference sequence). CDR3 length: 12 amino acids. As DNA, the CDR3 is TGTGCCAGCAGCTTGTCGAGGCCCGAGCAGTTCTTC. It codes for CASSLSRPEQFF.

The chain joins TRBV29-1 to TRBJ2-7; 11 bases match TRBD2. Germline lookup yields CDR1 SQVTM and CDR2 ANQGSEA. This CDR3 has 17 amino acids. V was pared by 0 bases and J by 5 bases, with 12 bases of the junction left unmatched. CDR3 region: CSVEDRGGRLAGHEQYF. For the CDR3, the DNA is TGCAGCGTTGAAGATCGCGGGGGGCGACTAGCGGGACACGAGCAGTACTTC.

This chain uses TRBV9 with TRBJ2-2; TRBD2 agrees at 12 bases. Germline V gene sequence: CDR1 SGDLS, CDR2 YYNGEE. The CDR3 covers 17 residues. With 2 bases clipped from V and 0 bases from J, the junction kept 2 bases outside the gene matches. As DNA, the CDR3 is TGTGCCAGCAGCGTGGGGACTAGCGGGCCGAACACCGGGGAGCTGTTTTTT. Its protein product is CASSVGTSGPNTGELFF.

V and J are TRBV6-4 and TRBJ2-5, with TRBD1 as a possible D gene (6 bases). CDR3 size: 13 residues. Germline V lookup: CDR1 MRHNA, CDR2 SNTAGT. The ends were cut back, 2 bases at V and 2 bases at J, with 6 bases in the middle. CDR3 bases: TGTGCCAGCAGTGACGGACAGCAAGAGACCCAGTACTTC. Protein product: CASSDGQQETQYF.